The 5 T cell receptor beta chains presented below share a single source sample, sequenced in a study of blood T cell repertoires in COVID-19 (TCRdb year 2020). Libraries were built with the immunoSEQ multiplex PCR assay. What TCRdb holds here is the immuneACCESS table cut down to in-frame rearrangements. Part of the clones is not present; checked against another copy, under half of the missing clones reflect an unresolved V gene, and the others are unexplained. This sample holds tens of thousands of clones; roughly 76% were observed only once. The ten biggest clones cover approximately 20% of the sample. The specimen was peripheral blood. Receptors were obtained from a man between 45 and 60 years old with active or convalescent COVID-19.

The chain couples TRBV12-5 to TRBJ1-3, with D possibly TRBD1 on 6 matching bases. V was trimmed by 5 bases and J by 4 bases, leaving 18 bases between them. Per the germline V gene, CDR1 is LGHNT and CDR2 is FRNRAP. The CDR3 has 16 amino acids. The DNA of the CDR3 is TGTGCTAGTGGTATCTTCGTAGGGGGATCGGGAAACACCATATATTTT. This codes for CASGIFVGGSGNTIYF.

V and J are TRBV6-6 and TRBJ2-2; the D gene is possibly TRBD1 (6 bases). V lost 5 bases, J lost 6 bases, and 16 bases lay in between. The CDR3 is 15 residues long. Per the germline V gene, CDR1 is MNHNY and CDR2 is SVGAGI (reference sequence). In DNA form, the CDR3 reads TGTGCCAGCAGTCCTAGACAGGTTGGAGCCGGGGAGCTGTTTTTT. Translating it yields CASSPRQVGAGELFF.

This rearrangement joins TRBV19 to TRBJ1-4; unclear D gene. V dropped 3 bases and J dropped 2 bases, with 13 bases sitting between them. This CDR3 has 16 residues. Germline assignment: CDR1 LNHDA and CDR2 SQIVND (reference sequence). The CDR3 here is CASSMAEAGTNEKLFF. For the CDR3, the DNA is TGTGCCAGTAGTATGGCCGAGGCTGGCACTAATGAAAAACTGTTTTTT.

This chain uses TRBV6-2 or TRBV6-3 with TRBJ1-5; the match to TRBD1 covers 7 bases. CDR1 is MNHEY, CDR2 SVGEGT, per germline. With 5 bases clipped from V and 7 bases from J, the junction kept 11 bases outside the gene matches. This CDR3 has 15 residues. The CDR3 nucleotides read TGTGCCAGCAGTCCCCTCGGCAGGGGGAGGCAGCCCCAGCATTTT. This translates into CASSPLGRGRQPQHF.

The chain employs TRBV19 and TRBJ1-4; possibly TRBD1 for D (6 bases). CDR1 and CDR2 (germline): LNHDA, SQIVND (reference sequence). Trimming removed 4 bases at V and 0 bases at J, with 9 bases between. This CDR3 region has 15 residues. The CDR3 DNA is TGTGCCAGTAGTACCAGGACAGCAACTAATGAAAAACTGTTTTTT. It codes for CASSTRTATNEKLFF.